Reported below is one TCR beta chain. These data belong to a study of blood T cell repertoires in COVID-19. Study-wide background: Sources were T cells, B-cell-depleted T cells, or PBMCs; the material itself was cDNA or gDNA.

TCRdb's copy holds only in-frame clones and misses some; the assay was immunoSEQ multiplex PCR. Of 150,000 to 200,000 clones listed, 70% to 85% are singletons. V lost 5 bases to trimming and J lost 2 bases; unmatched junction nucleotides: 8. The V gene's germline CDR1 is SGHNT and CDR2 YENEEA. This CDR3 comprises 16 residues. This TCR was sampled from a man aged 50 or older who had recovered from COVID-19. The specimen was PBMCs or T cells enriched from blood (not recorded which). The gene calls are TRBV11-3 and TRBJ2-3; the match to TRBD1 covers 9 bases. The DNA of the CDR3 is TGTGCCAGCAGCCGACGGACAGGGGAAAACACAGATACGCAGTATTTT. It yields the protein CASSRRTGENTDTQYF.